This record looks at one T cell receptor (beta chain) sequence and its context. V trimming: 0 bases; J trimming: 9 bases; junction bases outside the gene matches: 24. Germline V gene sequence: CDR1 LGHNA, CDR2 YSLEER. The CDR3 is 21 residues long. The sample originates from a study of blood T cell repertoires in COVID-19. Study details: There were acute and convalescent COVID-19 samples, and they came from the United States, Italy and Spain. T cells, B-cell-depleted T cells, or PBMCs supplied cDNA or gDNA.

Patients at the Seattle site were enrolled during active infection and followed longitudinally. In the source study's methods: Amplification with reference gene primers provided the estimates of nucleated cell counts. The assay was immunoSEQ multiplex PCR, and TCRdb's table has in-frame clones only and misses some. The DNA was the basis for D and trimming; V, J and clone size are from that table. In the table there are more than 150,000 clones, approximately 80% of which are singletons. The TCR originated in a woman older than 75 with COVID-19, enrolled during active disease. The rearrangement joins TRBV4-3 to TRBJ1-5, with TRBD1 matching over 9 bases. Sequenced material: peripheral blood. The CDR3 region has the DNA TGCGCCAGCAGCCAAGAAGTGTCAGTAAGGTCCGGGACAGGGTCATCAGTGCCCCAGCATTTT. Translation gives CASSQEVSVRSGTGSSVPQHF.